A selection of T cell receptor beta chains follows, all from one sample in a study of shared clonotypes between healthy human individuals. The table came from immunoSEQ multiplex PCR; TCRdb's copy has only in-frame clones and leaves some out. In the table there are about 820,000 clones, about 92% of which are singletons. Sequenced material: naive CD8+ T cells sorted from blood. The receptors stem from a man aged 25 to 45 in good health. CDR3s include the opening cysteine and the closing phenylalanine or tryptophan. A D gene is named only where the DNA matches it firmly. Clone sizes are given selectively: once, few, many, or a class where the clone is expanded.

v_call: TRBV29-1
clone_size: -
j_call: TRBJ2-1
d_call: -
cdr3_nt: TGCAGCGTTGAAGAAGCGAGGGGTTACAATGAGCAGTTCTTC
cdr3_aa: CSVEEARGYNEQFF

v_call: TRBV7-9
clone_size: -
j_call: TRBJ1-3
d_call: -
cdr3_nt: TGTGCCAGCAGCTTATCATCTGGAAACACCATATATTTT
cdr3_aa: CASSLSSGNTIYF

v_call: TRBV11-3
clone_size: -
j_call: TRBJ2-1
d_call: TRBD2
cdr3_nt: TGTGCCAGCAGCTATGGACTAGCGGGAGTGGGGGAGCAGTTCTTC
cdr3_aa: CASSYGLAGVGEQFF

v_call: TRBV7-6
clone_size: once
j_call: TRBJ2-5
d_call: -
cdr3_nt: TGTGCCAGCAGCTTAGCGCGGTGGGGTCGAGAGACCCAGTACTTC
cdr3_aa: CASSLARWGRETQYF

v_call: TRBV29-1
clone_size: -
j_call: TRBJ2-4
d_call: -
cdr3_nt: TGCAGCGTTGAAGGGCGGGCCCTCCGGGGAAACATTCAGTACTTC
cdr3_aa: CSVEGRALRGNIQYF

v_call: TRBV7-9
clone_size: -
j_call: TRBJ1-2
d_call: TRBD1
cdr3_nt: TGTGCCAGCAGCTTAGAGATGGACAGGGGCTACTATGGCTACACCTTC
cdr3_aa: CASSLEMDRGYYGYTF

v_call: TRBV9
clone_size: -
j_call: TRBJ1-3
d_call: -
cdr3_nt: TGTGCCAGCAGCGAGTCGGGGTTCTCTGGAAACACCATATATTTT
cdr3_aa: CASSESGFSGNTIYF

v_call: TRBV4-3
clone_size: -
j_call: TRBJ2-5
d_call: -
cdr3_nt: TGCGCCAGCAGCCAAGATATGGAATGGAAAGAGACCCAGTACTTC
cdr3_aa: CASSQDMEWKETQYF

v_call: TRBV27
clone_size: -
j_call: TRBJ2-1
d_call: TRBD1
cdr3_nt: TGTGCCAGCAGTCCCCCACCTGAGACAGGGCGCAGAGATGAGCAGTTCTTC
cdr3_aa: CASSPPPETGRRDEQFF

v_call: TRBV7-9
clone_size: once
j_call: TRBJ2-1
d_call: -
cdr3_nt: TGTGCCAGCAGCTCCCGAAGGTCCCAGCCCCGGGGATCCAATGAGCAGTTCTTC
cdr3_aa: CASSSRRSQPRGSNEQFF

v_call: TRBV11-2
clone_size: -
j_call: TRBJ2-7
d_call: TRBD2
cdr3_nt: TGTGCCAGTACTAGCGGGAGGGCAGAGGAGCAGTACTTC
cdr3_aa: CASTSGRAEEQYF

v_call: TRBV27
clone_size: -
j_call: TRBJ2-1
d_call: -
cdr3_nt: TGTGCCAGCAGTTTTCCTCCACCTATTTACAATGAGCAGTTCTTC
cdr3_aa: CASSFPPPIYNEQFF

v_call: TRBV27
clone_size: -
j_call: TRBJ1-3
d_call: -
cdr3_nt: TGTGCCGCAGGGTCTGGAAACACCATATATTTT
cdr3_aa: CAAGSGNTIYF

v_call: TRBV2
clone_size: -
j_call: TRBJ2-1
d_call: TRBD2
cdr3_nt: TGTGCCAGCAGGGGGACTAGCGGGAGGTTACGGCAGTTCTTC
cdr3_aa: CASRGTSGRLRQFF

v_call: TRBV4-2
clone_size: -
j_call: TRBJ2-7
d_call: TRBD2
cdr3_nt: TGTGCCAGCAGCCAAGAGGTCCCCCTAGCGGGAGATACCTACGAGCAGTACTTC
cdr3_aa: CASSQEVPLAGDTYEQYF

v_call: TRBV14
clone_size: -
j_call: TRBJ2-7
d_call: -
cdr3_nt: TGTGCCAGCAGCCAGACCAGGTTAGGGGAGCAGTACTTC
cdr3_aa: CASSQTRLGEQYF

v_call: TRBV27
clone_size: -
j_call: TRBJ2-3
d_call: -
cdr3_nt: TGTGCCAGCAGTTCGGGCTACTCCACAGATACGCAGTATTTT
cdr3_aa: CASSSGYSTDTQYF